The 23 T cell receptor beta chains listed next were all sequenced from one sample in a study of identical twins. Using its own MiXCR run on the 5' RACE reads, TCRdb lists one record per CDR3 protein. Here the sample spans some 560,000 distinct CDR3 sequences, roughly 9.5% being singletons. Another study also made use of these data, one on yellow fever vaccine responses in identical twins.

The sequenced sample was PBMCs. The source of these receptors is a woman aged 18-29 years in good health.

This clonotype was observed a few times. This chain's CDR3 is CASRTAGGPHNEQFF. The CDR3 DNA is TGTGCCAGCAGAACAGCGGGGGGCCCTCACAATGAGCAGTTCTTC. V and J are TRBV6-2 or TRBV6-3 and TRBJ2-1, with TRBD2 identical over 9 bases. CDR3 size: 15 residues. J lost 5 bases, V lost 6 bases, and 8 bases had no gene match. Per the germline V gene, CDR1 is MNHEY and CDR2 is SVGEGT.

This clonotype has more than one count but fewer than ten. The chain has TRBV7-9 and TRBJ2-3; weak D call: TRBD2 (6 bases). Germline loops: CDR1 SEHNR, CDR2 FQNEAQ (reference sequence). Trimming pared 5 bases from V and 4 bases from J, leaving 10 bases between. The CDR3 extends over 13 amino acids. This CDR3 reads CASSPSGADTQYF. As DNA, the CDR3 is TGTGCCAGCAGCCCCTCGGGGGCAGATACGCAGTATTTT.

V and J are TRBV6-4 and TRBJ2-1; possibly TRBD2 for D (5 bases). With 0 bases removed from V and 4 bases from J, the gap between germline ends came to 10 bases. The CDR3 is 15 residues long. Germline V lookup: CDR1 MRHNA, CDR2 SNTAGT. The chain's CDR3 is CASSDSSESYNEQFF. CDR3 DNA: TGTGCCAGCAGTGACTCTAGCGAAAGTTACAATGAGCAGTTCTTC.

This clonotype appeared many times. The chain carries TRBV20-1 and TRBJ2-3; D gene ambiguous. Trimming stripped 0 bases from V and 1 base from J, with 8 bases between. Looked up from germline, CDR1 is DFQATT and CDR2 is SNEGSKA (reference sequence). The CDR3 runs 14 residues. In DNA, the CDR3 is TGCAGTGCTAGAGAGGGCCGCGGCACAGATACGCAGTATTTT. Its translation is CSAREGRGTDTQYF.

In its sample, this clonotype was seen many times. This chain joins TRBV6-1 and TRBJ1-2; a possible D gene is TRBD1 (5 bases). This CDR3 comprises 12 residues. Germline V gives CDR1 MNHNS, CDR2 SASEGT. V dropped 2 bases and J dropped 8 bases, with 9 bases sitting between them. The CDR3 region has the DNA TGTGCCAGCAGTGAACAGGGTCGAGGCTACACCTTC. It codes for CASSEQGRGYTF.

The rearrangement links TRBV7-6 to TRBJ2-3; 7 bases line up with TRBD1. The J segment lost 0 bases and the V segment lost 3 bases, leaving 15 bases of the junction unmatched. Germline-derived CDR1 and CDR2 are SGHVS and FNYEAQ. The CDR3 spans 19 residues. The CDR3 DNA reads as TGTGCCAGCAGCTTTTCGTCCCAGACAGGGTCTTTTAGCACAGATACGCAGTATTTT. Its translation: CASSFSSQTGSFSTDTQYF.

This chain connects TRBV7-9 to TRBJ2-7; possibly TRBD1 or TRBD2 for D (5 bases each). V was shortened by 9 bases and J by 2 bases, with 20 bases between the two germline ends. Germline CDR1 and CDR2: SEHNR and FQNEAQ (reference sequence). The CDR3 runs 15 residues. CDR3 protein: CASSREGPGAYEQYF. CDR3 coding DNA: TGTGCCAGTTCACGAGAGGGGCCGGGTGCCTACGAGCAGTACTTC.

J is TRBJ2-7 and V is TRBV6-6; D ambiguous. Germline CDR1 and CDR2: MNHNY and SVGAGI (reference sequence). V shed 8 bases and J shed 10 bases, with 18 bases lying between them. The length of the CDR3 is 12 residues. This chain's CDR3 is CASVDPGGSQYF. The CDR3 DNA is TGTGCCAGCGTGGACCCAGGTGGGTCCCAGTACTTC.

The chain employs TRBV10-3 and TRBJ2-6; no clear D. Germline V gene data show CDR1 as ENHRY and CDR2 as SYGVKD. The V end was cut by 0 bases, the J end by 1 base, with 7 bases between. The CDR3 has 16 residues. As DNA, the CDR3 is TGTGCCATCAGTGAGTCGATGTTATCTGGGGCCAACGTCCTGACTTTC. Translation: CAISESMLSGANVLTF.

For the CDR3, the DNA is TGTGCCAGCAGTTTATTACCAGGTTTGGGCGGATCCGGGGAGCTGTTTTTT. This translates into CASSLLPGLGGSGELFF. The genes are TRBV27 and TRBJ2-2, with no clear D. Germline CDR1 and CDR2: MNHEY and SMNVEV (reference sequence). CDR3 length: 17 residues. V was cut by 1 base and J by 6 bases, with 18 bases left in between.

This clonotype was seen repeatedly, ten times or more. The CDR3 DNA reads TGTGCCACCAGCTCCCCTGGGGGATTGGGGTACAATGAGCAGTTCTTC. Translating gives CATSSPGGLGYNEQFF. This chain links TRBV15 with TRBJ2-1; D may correspond to TRBD1 or TRBD2 (5 bases each). Germline assignment: CDR1 LNHNV and CDR2 YYDKDF (reference sequence). Trimming pared 5 bases from V and 4 bases from J, leaving 18 bases between. The CDR3 runs to 16 residues.

This clonotype occurred a few times. J is TRBJ2-3 and V is TRBV14; the match to TRBD2 covers 7 bases. V lost 1 base to trimming and J lost 0 bases; unmatched junction nucleotides: 7. CDR3 length: 17 residues. The germline CDR1 and CDR2 sequences are SGHDN and FVKESK. This CDR3 reads CASSQGASGFSTDTQYF. In nucleotides, the CDR3 is TGTGCCAGCAGCCAAGGGGCTAGCGGATTTAGCACAGATACGCAGTATTTT.

The chain recombines TRBV7-8 with TRBJ2-3, with 7 bases matching TRBD2. Germline V gives CDR1 SGHVS, CDR2 FQNEAQ. The CDR3 length is 17 residues. V dropped 6 bases and J dropped 0; count of bases not matched to a gene: 12. The CDR3: CASRKRPGGTSTDTQYF. The CDR3 nucleotides are TGTGCCAGCAGAAAACGGCCGGGGGGAACTAGCACAGATACGCAGTATTTT. Combining the CDR3 with reference TRBV7-8 and TRBJ2-3 gives the whole variable domain GAGVSQSPRYKVAKRGQDVALRCDPISGHVSLFWYQQALGQGPEFLTYFQNEAQLDKSGLPSDRFFAERPEGSVSTLKIQRTQQEDSAVYLCASRKRPGGTSTDTQYFGPGTRLTVL.

This chain links TRBV5-1 with TRBJ2-5; D remains ambiguous. With 7 bases removed from V and 1 base from J, the gap between germline ends came to 11 bases. The CDR3 has 13 residues. Germline assignment: CDR1 SGHRS and CDR2 YFSETQ. The CDR3 region has the DNA TGCGCCAGCTGCCGAGAGATCCAAGAGACCCAGTACTTC. Translation gives CASCREIQETQYF.

The chain employs TRBV4-2 and TRBJ2-7; 8 bases align to TRBD1. The germline V gene has CDR1 LGHNA and CDR2 YNFKEQ. This CDR3 spans 14 amino acids. V was clipped by 3 bases and J by 1 base; unmatched bases: 2. DNA of the CDR3: TGTGCCAGCAGCCAGACAGGGGAATCCTACGAGCAGTACTTC. Translating it yields CASSQTGESYEQYF.

This chain links TRBV5-6 with TRBJ2-7, with 10 positions matching TRBD2. Trimming took 0 bases from V and 7 from J; bases not matched to a gene: 7. The length of the CDR3 is 15 residues. Germline V CDR1 and CDR2: SGHDT, YYEEEE. The CDR3 protein is CASSLGLAGVWEQYF. CDR3 sequence (DNA): TGTGCCAGCAGCTTGGGTCTAGCGGGAGTCTGGGAGCAGTACTTC.

This clonotype was found a few times. The chain couples TRBV18 to TRBJ2-1; D remains ambiguous. This CDR3 contains 14 residues. CDR1 and CDR2 from the germline V gene are KGHSH and LQKENI. V was trimmed by 0 bases and J by 7 bases, leaving 10 bases between them. The CDR3: CASSPPVLFNEQFF. CDR3 sequence (DNA): TGTGCCAGCTCACCACCGGTTCTTTTTAATGAGCAGTTCTTC.

Many counts were recorded for this clonotype. The chain has TRBV29-1 and TRBJ2-1; 7 bases fit TRBD2. CDR3 size: 14 residues. The germline V gene has CDR1 SQVTM and CDR2 ANQGSEA. V lost 7 bases to trimming and J lost 5 bases; unmatched junction nucleotides: 11. DNA of the CDR3: TGCAGCGGGGCCGGCGGGAGTTTCCACAATGAGCAGTTCTTC. Protein sequence: CSGAGGSFHNEQFF.

This clonotype came up a few times. The chain uses TRBV20-1 and TRBJ2-5, with 7 bases matching TRBD1. Unmatched junction bases numbered 8, after V lost 6 bases and J lost 1 base. The CDR3 extends over 14 amino acids. Germline CDR1 is DFQATT and CDR2 is SNEGSKA (reference sequence). The CDR3 sequence is CSAPRGTVQETQYF. For the CDR3, the DNA is TGCAGTGCCCCCCGAGGGACAGTCCAAGAGACCCAGTACTTC.

CDR3 protein: CASSQDLRQVSVSGANVLTF. CDR3 bases: TGTGCCAGCAGCCAAGACCTAAGACAGGTCAGCGTCTCTGGGGCCAACGTCCTGACTTTC. The chain is built from TRBV14 and TRBJ2-6; D is perhaps TRBD1 (6 bases). The CDR3 has 20 residues. Germline V lookup: CDR1 SGHDN, CDR2 FVKESK. Trimming pared 0 bases from V and 0 bases from J, leaving 18 bases between.

This clonotype was found many times. The chain carries TRBV5-1 and TRBJ2-7; D uncertain. This CDR3 has 13 amino acids. Germline V gene lookup returns CDR1 SGHRS and CDR2 YFSETQ. With 0 bases removed from V and 3 bases from J, the gap between germline ends came to 7 bases. CDR3 bases: TGCGCCAGCAGCTTGGCGGACGGCTACGAGCAGTACTTC. It encodes CASSLADGYEQYF.

There are a few counts of this clonotype. This chain connects TRBV7-2 to TRBJ1-6; D is undetermined. Germline loops: CDR1 SGHTA, CDR2 FQGNSA. This CDR3 comprises 14 residues. V was pared by 3 bases and J by 17 bases, with 20 bases between. The CDR3 DNA is TGTGCCAGCAGCTTTGCGTTCGACGCCGTGTCGGTCCACTTT. Translating gives CASSFAFDAVSVHF.

This CDR3 reads CASSSRSSGQTDTQYF. CDR3 coding DNA: TGTGCCAGCAGTTCCCGGTCCTCGGGACAGACAGATACGCAGTATTTT. The chain has TRBV27 and TRBJ2-3, with 7 bases lining up with TRBD1. CDR3 size: 16 residues. Per germline, CDR1 MNHEY and CDR2 SMNVEV (reference sequence). V was clipped by 4 bases and J by 3 bases; unmatched bases: 10.